The 5 T cell receptor beta chains below all came from one sample that was sequenced in a study of OX40 agonist ivuxolimab in advanced cancers. Here immunoSEQ multiplex PCR was the method, and the copy in TCRdb shows in-frame clones only, minus some. The sample lists approximately 86,000 clones, roughly nine tenths occurring once. Sample: CD4+ or CD8+ T cells sorted from blood, taken in a trial of the OX40 agonist ivuxolimab. Every receptor here comes from an adult with an advanced solid tumor such as melanoma, head and neck, liver or kidney cancer.

The V call is TRBV18, the J call TRBJ1-5; D gene ambiguous. CDR1 and CDR2 from the germline V gene are KGHSH and LQKENI. The CDR3 loop spans 15 amino acids. Deletions cut 3 bases from V and 6 bases from J, with 15 bases between. The CDR3 region has the DNA TGTGCCAGCTCACCTGGCAAAGTGGGTACTCAGCCCCAGCATTTT. It yields the protein CASSPGKVGTQPQHF.

The genes are TRBV5-5 and TRBJ2-1; no firm D call. This CDR3 has 13 amino acids. The germline CDR1 and CDR2 sequences are SGHKS and YYEKEE (reference sequence). V was clipped by 0 bases and J by 7 bases, with 8 bases between them. The CDR3 nucleotides read TGTGCCAGCAGCTTGGAAGGATGGAATGAGCAGTTCTTC. As protein: CASSLEGWNEQFF.

The V gene is TRBV5-4, the J gene TRBJ2-1, with 7 nucleotides matching TRBD2. Germline V gene data show CDR1 as SGHNT and CDR2 as YYREEE (reference sequence). This CDR3 comprises 17 residues. The ends lost 4 bases at V and 0 bases at J; junction bases unmatched: 10. The CDR3 reads CASSLASGKGSYNEQFF. CDR3 sequence (DNA): TGTGCCAGCAGCCTGGCAAGCGGGAAGGGCTCCTACAATGAGCAGTTCTTC.

The V call is TRBV5-1, the J call TRBJ1-4; 9 bases align to TRBD1. With 3 bases clipped from V and 8 bases from J, the junction kept 5 bases outside the gene matches. The length of the CDR3 is 14 residues. Germline lookup yields CDR1 SGHRS and CDR2 YFSETQ. CDR3 amino acids: CASSYGTGYEKLFF. DNA of the CDR3: TGCGCCAGCAGCTACGGGACAGGGTACGAAAAACTGTTTTTT.

The chain employs TRBV6-5 and TRBJ1-5; D ambiguous. The V end lost 5 bases, the J end lost 1 base, and 12 bases lay between the germline ends. In germline, CDR1 is MNHEY, CDR2 SVGAGI. This CDR3 has 15 amino acids. CDR3 in amino acids: CASSGSVSSNQPQHF. The CDR3, as DNA: TGTGCCAGCAGTGGTAGTGTCTCCAGCAATCAGCCCCAGCATTTT.